This record concerns one T cell receptor (beta chain) sequence. The sample comes from a study of T cell changes during pregnancy in multiple sclerosis. Trimming stripped 6 bases from V and 4 bases from J, with 18 bases between. This CDR3 spans 14 amino acids. Germline CDR1 SQVTM, CDR2 ANQGSEA. The method was immunoSEQ multiplex PCR; TCRdb's version includes in-frame clones alone and lacks a portion of them. Among tens of thousands of clones listed, about 94% were seen once. The rearrangement uses TRBV29-1 and TRBJ1-1; the D gene is possibly TRBD1 (5 bases). The origin of this receptor is a female donor in good health, enrolled as a control in a pregnancy study. Specimen: peripheral blood, collected in the second trimester of pregnancy. In DNA form, the CDR3 reads TGCAGCGTCGAACTGCCGGGGGAGGGCACTGAAGCTTTCTTT. This sequence encodes CSVELPGEGTEAFF. Full variable domain (missing parts from reference TRBV29-1 and TRBJ1-1): SAVISQKPSRDICQRGTSLTIQCQVDSQVTMMFWYRQQPGQSLTLIATANQGSEATYESGFVIDKFPISRPNLTFSTLTVSNMSPEDSSIYLCSVELPGEGTEAFFGQGTRLTVV.